This T cell receptor beta chain was recorded in a study of shared clonotypes between healthy human individuals (TCRdb year 2020). Looking at the study overall: The cohort included three men and two women between 18 and 49 years of age. To increase sequencing depth and limit assay-specific biases, different laboratories used diverse techniques to prepare libraries and sequence TCR repertoires. Between about 0.94 and 8.9 billion PBMCs per donor were obtained by leukapheresis. Blood TCR repertoires of about five healthy adults were deeply sequenced to estimate repertoire size and the extent of clonotype sharing between individuals. For each donor, CD4 naive and CD4 memory were each run on three plates, CD8 naive on two plates, and CD8 memory on one plate.

Concerning this clone: What antigen it recognizes has not been identified. No base qualities exist here, and no much larger clone lies one base off it.

Using the deep immunoSEQ assay, multiplex PCR amplified TCR CDR3 regions from genomic DNA. For each cell subset, the extracted genomic DNA was distributed evenly across all wells of several immunoSEQ 96-well plates, and each plate served as one replicate. For sorted subsets, 150 to 250 ng genomic DNA, equal to some 28,000 T cell genomes, was loaded into each replicate PCR. Purified libraries were quantified with a Qubit 3.0 fluorometer, sized on a Bioanalyzer 2100, and re-quantified with the KAPA Library Quantification kit. Every immunoSEQ 96-well plate was sequenced on a dedicated single-read 150-cycle Illumina NextSeq 550 flow cell. As for the authors' bioinformatics: Because the immunoSEQ output included only junctional sequences and no quality scores, the filtering could not be the same as the filtering used for full-length reads. Sequences were annotated with PyIR, a Python wrapper for IgBLAST v1.9, using IMGT germline references to assign V/J genes and CDR3. Reads with weak V/J assignments (E-value above 1e-6), missing CDR3, stop codons, out-of-frame junctions, or ambiguous translated residues were removed. V3J clonotypes were defined by identical inferred V gene, J gene, and CDR3 amino acid sequence. Percentage overlap between repertoires was calculated by dividing the number of shared unique clonotypes by the size of the smaller repertoire. RTK rarefaction, the Chao1 estimator, and Recon v2.1 estimates of unobserved clonotypes were used to assess repertoire richness. Generation probabilities for all TCRbeta clonotypes obtained by the gDNA method from a few donors were computed using OLGA. TCRdb limited this immuneACCESS table to in-frame rearrangements with V and J called. A share of clones is missing; checked studies link under half to unresolved V genes, and the rest is unexplained. V, J and clone size are taken as reported in that table, and D and trimming were inferred from the DNA itself. In all, the sample holds roughly 720,000 clones, and roughly 91% of those were seen once. The biggest ten clones account for less than 40% of the sample.

The donors were healthy, HIV-negative adults who had no recently reported acute infections or vaccinations. Only Caucasian adults living in Nashville, Tennessee, USA were represented among the donors. CD8 memory samples combined magnetically selected CD45RO+ cells with CCR7-negative CD45RA+ effector memory (TemRA) cells. After blood collection by leukapheresis, PBMCs were isolated using Ficoll-Histopaque density gradient centrifugation and then cryopreserved in the vapor phase of liquid nitrogen. Purity and quantity of every magnetically sorted T cell population were checked by analytical flow cytometry. Genomic DNA was isolated from each sorted fraction and quantified by UV absorbance on a Nanodrop 2000c. General study outcomes and caveats: Clonotypes shared by all four sorted-subset donors showed higher generation probabilities than non-shared clonotypes. Based on pairwise subsampling, the degree of clonotype sharing among donors was expected to be affected by sequencing depth. Estimated clonotype richness was generally larger for naive than for memory subsets. Incomplete sequencing was indicated by rarefaction of sorted-subset datasets, despite the large sequencing depth. Sampling was limited to blood, and TCR repertoires in tissue likely differ from TCR repertoires in blood. When a handful of donors were compared, the shared fraction of clonotypes was around 5% for naive CD4, about 4% for naive CD8, roughly 2.5% for memory CD4, and 0.3% to 0.5% for memory CD8. The genetic and exposure-history diversity represented was limited by the small number of donors.

The CDR3 holds 15 amino acids from the cysteine to the phenylalanine. Of the read, only the CDR3 DNA is kept; its 45 bases are in frame from base 1. V is shortened by 2 bases, J by 0 bases, and the region joining them spans 11 bases. The germline V gene gives CDR1 as MDHEN and CDR2 as SYDVKM. The clonotype comes from a man aged 18-30 years in good health. Some clones in this sample may be carry-over from other donors' samples. Sequencing was performed on memory CD8+ T cells from PBMCs. This sample's cell subset or site label indicates: CD45RO+ cells pooled with CCR7-negative TemRA cells. The chain couples TRBV28 to TRBJ2-7; no confident D gene assignment can be made. The CDR3 region: CASSLERLPSYEQYF. The sequence in DNA is TGTGCCAGCAGTTTAGAGCGCCTTCCCTCCTACGAGCAGTACTTC. Joined to the reference TRBV28 and TRBJ2-7 proteins, this CDR3 gives the full variable domain: DVKVTQSSRYLVKRTGEKVFLECVQDMDHENMFWYRQDPGLGLRLIYFSYDVKMKEKGDIPEGYSVSREKKERFSLILESASTNQTSMYLCASSLERLPSYEQYFGPGTRLTVT.